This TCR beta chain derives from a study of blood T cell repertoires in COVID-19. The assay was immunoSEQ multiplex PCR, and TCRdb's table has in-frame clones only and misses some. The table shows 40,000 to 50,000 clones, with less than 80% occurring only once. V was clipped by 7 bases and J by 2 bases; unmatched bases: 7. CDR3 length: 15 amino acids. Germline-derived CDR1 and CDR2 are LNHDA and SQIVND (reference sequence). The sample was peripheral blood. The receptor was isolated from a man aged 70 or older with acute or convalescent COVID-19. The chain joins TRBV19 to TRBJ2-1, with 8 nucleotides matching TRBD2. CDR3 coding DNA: TGTGCCAGTATGAAAGCGGGAGCGGCCTACAATGAGCAGTTCTTC. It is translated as CASMKAGAAYNEQFF.